This TCR beta chain was identified in a study of blood T cell repertoires in COVID-19. Background on the study: Acute-phase and convalescent COVID-19 samples originated in the United States, Italy and Spain.

The authors' processing: Estimated nucleated cell counts came from reference gene primer amplification. TCRdb's copy holds only in-frame clones and misses some; the assay was immunoSEQ multiplex PCR. That table gives V, J and clone size, and the DNA gave D and trimming. The table has tens of thousands of clones, roughly 80% seen once. Trimming left V 6 bases short and J 3 bases short, with 17 bases between. Per the germline V gene, CDR1 is SQVTM and CDR2 is ANQGSEA. This CDR3 has 14 amino acids. Source material: peripheral blood. The chain joins TRBV29-1 to TRBJ1-1; a possible D gene is TRBD1 (5 bases). The clonotype originates from a woman between 55 and 75 years old with acute or convalescent COVID-19. This chain's CDR3 is CSVARGLPDTEAFF. CDR3 coding DNA: TGCAGCGTCGCTCGGGGACTTCCGGACACTGAAGCTTTCTTT.